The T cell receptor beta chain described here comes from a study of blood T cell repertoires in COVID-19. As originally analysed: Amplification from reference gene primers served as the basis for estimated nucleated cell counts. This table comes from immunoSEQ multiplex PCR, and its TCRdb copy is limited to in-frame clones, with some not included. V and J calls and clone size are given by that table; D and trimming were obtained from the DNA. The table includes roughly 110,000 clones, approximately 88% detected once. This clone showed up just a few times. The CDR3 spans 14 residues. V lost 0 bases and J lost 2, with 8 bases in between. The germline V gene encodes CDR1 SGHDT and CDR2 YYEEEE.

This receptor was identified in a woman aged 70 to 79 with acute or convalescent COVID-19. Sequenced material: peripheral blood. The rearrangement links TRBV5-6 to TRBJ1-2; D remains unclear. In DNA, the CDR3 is TGTGCCAGCAGCTTGGAGTCAGGAAACTATGGCTACACCTTC. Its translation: CASSLESGNYGYTF. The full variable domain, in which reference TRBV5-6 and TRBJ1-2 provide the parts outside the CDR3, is DAGVTQSPTHLIKTRGQQVTLRCSPKSGHDTVSWYQQALGQGPQFIFQYYEEEERQRGNFPDRFSGHQFPNYSSELNVNALLLGDSALYLCASSLESGNYGYTFGSGTRLTVV.